The 15 T cell receptor beta chains below come from one sample, sequenced in a study of T cells after yellow fever vaccination. TCRdb reanalysed the 5' RACE reads using MiXCR and keeps one entry per CDR3 protein. The top ten hold around 19% of the sample, which has more than 300,000 distinct CDR3 sequences, around 4.4% seen once. Specimen: PBMCs, collected 15 days after the yellow fever booster vaccination. The receptors derive from a man aged 18 to 29 who received the YFV17D yellow fever vaccine.

This clonotype turned up a few times. This rearrangement joins TRBV12-3 or TRBV12-4 to TRBJ1-2; D is perhaps TRBD1 (5 bases). Trimming cost V 3 bases and J 0 bases, with 17 bases left between them. The CDR3 sequence is 17 residues long. The CDR3 reads CASSLSYRSFSNYGYTF. In nucleotides, the CDR3 is TGTGCCAGCAGTTTGTCGTACAGGAGTTTCTCTAACTATGGCTACACCTTC.

At least ten counts were recorded for this clonotype. CDR3: CASGSRGSSPLHF. The DNA of the CDR3 is TGTGCCAGCGGCTCCCGAGGGAGTTCACCCCTCCACTTT. The chain combines TRBV7-9 with TRBJ1-6, with D unclear. Germline CDR1 is SEHNR and CDR2 is FQNEAQ (reference sequence). The CDR3 is made up of 13 amino acids. V lost 8 bases and J lost 9, with 14 bases in between.

Many counts were recorded for this clonotype. The CDR3 bases are TGTGCCAGCAGCTCAAAGGGACCTCCAGAGGGAAAACTGTTTTTT. It is translated as CASSSKGPPEGKLFF. V is TRBV27 and J is TRBJ1-4, with a tentative D call TRBD1 (5 bases). The CDR3 length is 15 residues. V lost 6 bases, J lost 10 bases, and 21 bases lay in between. In germline, CDR1 is MNHEY, CDR2 SMNVEV (reference sequence).

This clonotype was seen only a few times. The chain employs TRBV4-1 and TRBJ1-4; D call uncertain. The CDR3 length is 14 residues. Germline V CDR1 and CDR2: MGHRA, YSYEKL. Between the trimmed V and J ends, which lost 1 base and 8 bases, there was a span of 11 bases. The CDR3: CASSQVGISEKLFF. The DNA for the CDR3 is TGCGCCAGCAGCCAAGTGGGGATATCAGAAAAACTGTTTTTT.

At least ten counts were recorded for this clonotype. The V call is TRBV11-2, the J call TRBJ1-2; D gene uncertain. The CDR3 is 14 residues long. Trimming cost V 1 base and J 7 bases, with 13 bases left between them. Germline values: CDR1 SGHAT, CDR2 FQNNGV. The CDR3 DNA sequence: TGTGCCAGCAGCTTAGTCCCGTTCGGTGTTGGCTACACCTTC. It is translated as CASSLVPFGVGYTF.

The table lists this clonotype with many counts. This chain connects TRBV4-2 to TRBJ1-2; 7 nucleotides align to TRBD1. Germline CDR1 LGHNA, CDR2 YNFKEQ. The CDR3 runs to 14 residues. V shed 4 bases and J 2 bases; nucleotides not matched to a gene: 4. CDR3 sequence reads: CASSLGQYNYGYTF. The DNA for the CDR3 is TGTGCCAGCAGCCTGGGACAGTACAACTATGGCTACACCTTC.

In this sample, this clonotype turned up a few times. The chain combines TRBV9 with TRBJ1-1; D unresolved. The germline V and J ends were trimmed by 0 bases and 6 bases, with 12 bases remaining between them. CDR1 is SGDLS and CDR2 is YYNGEE in the germline V gene. The CDR3 is made up of 14 amino acids. The CDR3 sequence: CASSVDLVRAEAFF. The CDR3 DNA reads TGTGCCAGCAGCGTAGACTTGGTGAGGGCTGAAGCTTTCTTT. Based on the CDR3 plus reference TRBV9 and TRBJ1-1, the full variable domain is DSGVTQTPKHLITATGQRVTLRCSPRSGDLSVYWYQQSLDQGLQFLIQYYNGEERAKGNILERFSAQQFPDLHSELNLSSLELGDSALYFCASSVDLVRAEAFFGQGTRLTVV.

The CDR3 DNA sequence: TGCGCCAGCAACGTTGACAGGGGGTCGGGGGAGCAGTACTTC. Its translation is CASNVDRGSGEQYF. The genes are TRBV10-2 and TRBJ2-7, with 9 bases lining up with TRBD1. This CDR3 spans 14 amino acids. Germline V CDR1 and CDR2: WSHSY, SAAADI. V shed 7 bases and J 7 bases; nucleotides not matched to a gene: 11.

This clonotype has at least ten counts. The chain links TRBV4-2 to TRBJ2-3; D unresolved. Germline-derived CDR1 and CDR2 are LGHNA and YNFKEQ. The CDR3 consists of 13 residues. The V end was cut by 1 base, the J end by 5 bases, with 7 bases between. CDR3 sequence: CASSQGDEDTQYF. The CDR3 DNA reads as TGTGCCAGCAGCCAAGGCGACGAAGATACGCAGTATTTT.

The genes are TRBV4-1 and TRBJ2-5; D may be TRBD2 (6 bases). Looked up from germline, CDR1 is MGHRA and CDR2 is YSYEKL. Trimming pared 3 bases from V and 1 base from J, leaving 9 bases between. The CDR3 covers 14 residues. The CDR3 DNA follows: TGCGCCAGCAGCCAGTGGGACTCCCAAGAGACCCAGTACTTC. It translates to CASSQWDSQETQYF.

The chain is built from TRBV5-5 and TRBJ1-5; D remains unclear. CDR1 and CDR2 (germline): SGHKS, YYEKEE (reference sequence). Trimming took off 3 bases at V and 5 bases at J, with 18 bases between the two ends. The CDR3 consists of 16 residues. The CDR3 bases are TGTGCCAGCAGCTACCGGAGGGATTTGCGGGATCAGCCCCAGCATTTT. This codes for CASSYRRDLRDQPQHF.

A few counts support this clonotype. This chain connects TRBV23-1 to TRBJ2-3; D gene uncertain. TRBV23-1 is marked as an open reading frame, function uncertain. The CDR3 extends over 13 amino acids. Trimming stripped 4 bases from V and 7 bases from J, with 12 bases between. The CDR3 sequence is CASSRLVAYTQYF. The CDR3 bases are TGCGCCAGCAGTCGTCTAGTAGCCTATACGCAGTATTTT.

This clonotype was seen repeatedly, ten times or more. This rearrangement joins TRBV4-1 to TRBJ2-7; D might be TRBD2 (5 bases). This CDR3 spans 15 amino acids. From germline, CDR1 is MGHRA and CDR2 YSYEKL. The V end was cut by 0 bases, the J end by 4 bases, with 13 bases between. CDR3 sequence reads: CASSQDPAPGYEQYF. The CDR3 DNA sequence: TGCGCCAGCAGCCAAGACCCGGCTCCGGGATACGAGCAGTACTTC.

This chain connects TRBV7-6 to TRBJ1-2; 8 bases fit TRBD1. Looked up from germline, CDR1 is SGHVS and CDR2 is FNYEAQ. This CDR3 is built from 18 residues. V was clipped by 3 bases and J by 0 bases; unmatched bases: 12. CDR3 DNA sequence: TGTGCCAGCAGCTTCGATACAAACCCGGGACAGGCTAACTATGGCTACACCTTC. Its translation: CASSFDTNPGQANYGYTF.

In its sample, this clonotype was seen many times. The chain recombines TRBV7-2 with TRBJ2-1, with 10 bases that match TRBD2. Germline V CDR1 and CDR2: SGHTA, FQGNSA. The trim removed 6 bases at V and 7 bases at J, leaving 9 bases unmatched. CDR3 length: 15 amino acids. CDR3 in amino acids: CASRVTSGASNEQFF. CDR3 in DNA: TGTGCCAGCAGGGTTACTAGCGGGGCCTCGAATGAGCAGTTCTTC.